These T cell receptor beta chains were read from a single sample in a study of cytomegalovirus exposure and HLA in healthy donors. Repertoires were generated with immunoSEQ multiplex PCR, while TCRdb's copy carries only in-frame clones and drops some. The sample yields about 150,000 clones, approximately 10% seen once. The sample comprised PBMCs. Every receptor here comes from a woman aged 40 to 50 in good health and CMV-seropositive. The CDR3 runs from the conserved cysteine through the conserved F or W. The order of the fields is CDR3 DNA, CDR3 protein, V gene, J gene, D gene, clone size, CDR3 length. D genes are given only for firm matches. For some rows the clone size is stated as once, few or many, or as a class when expanded; others skip it.

DNA: TGTGCCAGCAGCTTGAGGCCCGGGGGGGGCATAAACACCGGGGAGCTGTTTTTT; CDR3: CASSLRPGGGINTGELFF; V: TRBV5-5; J: TRBJ2-2; D: TRBD2; size: few; length: 18
DNA: TGTGCCAGCAGTTTGGATCACGGAGGGAACACCGGGGAGCTGTTTTTT; CDR3: CASSLDHGGNTGELFF; V: TRBV27; J: TRBJ2-2; D: .; size: many; length: 16
DNA: TGCAGCGTTGAATCGACAGGGGGCACTGAAGCTTTCTTT; CDR3: CSVESTGGTEAFF; V: TRBV29-1; J: TRBJ1-1; D: TRBD1; size: .; length: 13
DNA: TGTGCCAGCTCACCTTACGGGAGGGGGAGCGGAGAGACCCAGTACTTC; CDR3: CASSPYGRGSGETQYF; V: TRBV18; J: TRBJ2-5; D: TRBD2; size: .; length: 16
DNA: TGTGCCAGCAGCGTAGACGGGACAGGGGGGCGGGAGCTGTTTTTT; CDR3: CASSVDGTGGRELFF; V: TRBV9; J: TRBJ2-2; D: TRBD1; size: .; length: 15
DNA: TGTGCCAGCAGTTACGTCGGGGATAGATCCTACGAGCAGTACTTC; CDR3: CASSYVGDRSYEQYF; V: TRBV6-6; J: TRBJ2-7; D: .; size: .; length: 15
DNA: TGTGCCAGCAGCCACCAGGGACAGGGGAGAGGTAGCTACACCTTC; CDR3: CASSHQGQGRGSYTF; V: TRBV14; J: TRBJ1-2; D: TRBD1; size: few; length: 15
DNA: TGTGCCAGCAGCGTAGAGGGGAATAATTCACCCCCCCACTTT; CDR3: CASSVEGNNSPPHF; V: TRBV9; J: TRBJ1-6; D: .; size: few; length: 14
DNA: TGTGCCAGCAGTTACAACGGACAGGGGGATGAAAAACTGTTTTTT; CDR3: CASSYNGQGDEKLFF; V: TRBV6-5; J: TRBJ1-4; D: TRBD1; size: .; length: 15
DNA: TGTGCCAGCAGCTCACAGGGGGTAGATGGCTACACCTTC; CDR3: CASSSQGVDGYTF; V: TRBV5-5; J: TRBJ1-2; D: TRBD1; size: .; length: 13
DNA: TGTGCCAGCAGCTGGGGGGACAGGGGGACGAACACTGAAGCTTTCTTT; CDR3: CASSWGDRGTNTEAFF; V: TRBV5-4; J: TRBJ1-1; D: TRBD1; size: .; length: 16
DNA: TGTGCCAGCAGCGCCCGGGTCCCCCCCAATGAGCAGTTCTTC; CDR3: CASSARVPPNEQFF; V: TRBV11-1; J: TRBJ2-1; D: .; size: few; length: 14
DNA: TGTGCCAGTAGTATATCGGGTGGCGGGACTGAAGCTTTCTTT; CDR3: CASSISGGGTEAFF; V: TRBV19; J: TRBJ1-1; D: .; size: few; length: 14
DNA: TGTGCCAGCAGCTTAGTTTTCGGGGGGGCCTACGAGCAGTACTTC; CDR3: CASSLVFGGAYEQYF; V: TRBV7-2; J: TRBJ2-7; D: TRBD2; size: .; length: 15